These 12 T cell receptor beta chains originate from one sample sequenced in a study of beta chain features in type 1 diabetes. The study reverse transcribed the entire isolated RNA, so it sequenced expressed TCRB transcripts. Only in-frame clones appear in the TCRdb table, and some are missing; sequencing was by immunoSEQ multiplex PCR. The data show approximately 400,000 clones, roughly 16% seen once. Input material: naive CD4+ T cells from blood. The origin of the receptors is a woman between 18 and 30 years old in good health.

This clone was counted a few times. The chain uses TRBV4-3 and TRBJ1-5, with 12 bases identical to TRBD1. The germline CDR1 and CDR2 sequences are LGHNA and YSLEER. The CDR3 has 20 residues. Germline trimming cut 0 bases from V and 6 bases from J; bases unmatched to any gene: 15. The CDR3 region is CASSQDPPGTGGDGGQPQHF. Written as DNA, the CDR3 is TGCGCCAGCAGCCAAGACCCCCCCGGGACAGGGGGCGACGGTGGTCAGCCCCAGCATTTT.

This clone was seen only a few times. The V gene is TRBV7-2, the J gene TRBJ2-5, with unresolved D. The CDR3 extends over 11 amino acids. Germline V gives CDR1 SGHTA, CDR2 FQGNSA. V shed 1 base and J shed 8 bases, with 5 bases lying between them. The chain's CDR3 is CASSLGATQYF. The CDR3 DNA sequence: TGTGCCAGCAGCTTAGGGGCCACCCAGTACTTC. The whole variable domain, remainder taken from reference TRBV7-2 and TRBJ2-5, is GAGVSQSPSNKVTEKGKDVELRCDPISGHTALYWYRQSLGQGLEFLIYFQGNSAPDKSGLPSDRFSAERTGGSVSTLTIQRTQQEDSAVYLCASSLGATQYFGPGTRLLVL.

This clone was counted only a few times. V is TRBV11-3 and J is TRBJ1-2; no clear D gene. The CDR3 has 15 amino acids. V lost 6 bases, J lost 5 bases, and 19 bases lay in between. Germline V lookup: CDR1 SGHNT, CDR2 YENEEA. The chain's CDR3 is CASRLGLQSAYGYTF. Written as DNA, the CDR3 is TGTGCCAGCAGACTAGGGTTACAGTCGGCTTATGGCTACACCTTC.

In this sample, this clone turned up a few times. The chain carries TRBV7-9 and TRBJ1-1; TRBD1 matches 11 bases. The J segment lost 5 bases and the V segment lost 1 base, leaving 3 bases of the junction unmatched. Germline CDR1 SEHNR, CDR2 FQNEAQ (reference sequence). This CDR3 is built from 15 residues. The CDR3 loop reads CASSLGDRGNTEAFF. CDR3 nucleotide sequence: TGTGCCAGCAGCTTAGGGGACAGGGGGAATACTGAAGCTTTCTTT. Full variable domain (rest looked up from reference TRBV7-9 and TRBJ1-1): DTGVSQNPRHKITKRGQNVTFRCDPISEHNRLYWYRQTLGQGPEFLTYFQNEAQLEKSRLLSDRFSAERPKGSFSTLEIQRTEQGDSAMYLCASSLGDRGNTEAFFGQGTRLTVV.

The J gene is TRBJ2-7, the V gene TRBV4-1; 10 bases are a match to TRBD2. J gave up 2 bases and V 4 bases, and 14 bases lay outside the gene matches. The length of the CDR3 is 18 residues. The germline V gene encodes CDR1 MGHRA and CDR2 YSYEKL. The CDR3 here is CASSRPGPSGGPTYEQYF. CDR3 nucleotide sequence: TGCGCCAGCAGCCGCCCGGGCCCTAGCGGGGGACCTACCTACGAGCAGTACTTC.

This clone was detected a few times. This chain links TRBV6-6 with TRBJ2-7; the D is unclear. V was pared by 5 bases and J by 4 bases, with 3 bases between. Looked up from germline, CDR1 is MNHNY and CDR2 is SVGAGI (reference sequence). The CDR3 runs to 10 residues. CDR3 loop: CASSEYEQYF. In DNA form, the CDR3 reads TGTGCCAGCAGTGAGTACGAGCAGTACTTC.

The rearrangement uses TRBV4-1 and TRBJ2-4, with a weak D call TRBD1 (6 bases). Trimming left V 4 bases short and J 1 base short, with 17 bases between. The CDR3 extends over 17 amino acids. CDR1 MGHRA and CDR2 YSYEKL come from the germline V gene. CDR3 in DNA: TGCGCCAGCAGCCCCGGGACACCCGTCGGGGCCAAAAACATTCAGTACTTC. It translates to CASSPGTPVGAKNIQYF.

This clone was detected a few times. This same CDR3 is encoded by further DNA sequences in the sample. The rearrangement links TRBV20-1 to TRBJ1-5, with 8 bases identical to TRBD1. The length of the CDR3 is 11 residues. Germline V CDR1 and CDR2: DFQATT, SNEGSKA (reference sequence). The V segment lost 4 bases and the J segment 7 bases; nucleotides outside the gene matches: 0. The CDR3 here is CSATGGQPQHF. CDR3 nucleotide sequence: TGCAGTGCTACAGGGGGCCAGCCCCAGCATTTT.

This clone came up a few times. The rearrangement links TRBV19 to TRBJ2-2; 9 bases fit TRBD1. The CDR3 length is 16 residues. The trim removed 3 bases at V and 5 bases at J, leaving 7 bases unmatched. The germline V gene has CDR1 LNHDA and CDR2 SQIVND (reference sequence). The CDR3: CASSIMGQGWTGELFF. The CDR3 DNA is TGTGCCAGTAGTATTATGGGACAGGGATGGACCGGGGAGCTGTTTTTT.

This clone was observed a few times. The chain carries TRBV6-5 and TRBJ2-3; TRBD1 might be the D (5 bases). CDR1 and CDR2 (germline): MNHEY, SVGAGI. This CDR3 spans 16 amino acids. Deletions cut 0 bases from V and 2 bases from J, with 12 bases between. CDR3 sequence: CASSYSRVGYTDTQYF. The CDR3 DNA reads as TGTGCCAGCAGTTACTCCAGGGTAGGGTACACAGATACGCAGTATTTT.

This chain connects TRBV7-9 to TRBJ2-5, with D possibly being TRBD1 (6 bases). CDR3 length equals 13 residues. CDR1 and CDR2 (germline): SEHNR, FQNEAQ (reference sequence). V was clipped by 5 bases and J by 4 bases, with 11 bases between them. This CDR3 reads CASSRQGLETQYF. Written as DNA, the CDR3 is TGTGCCAGCAGCCGTCAGGGGTTAGAGACCCAGTACTTC.

This clone was counted only a few times. The V gene is TRBV7-9, the J gene TRBJ2-7; possibly TRBD1 for D (6 bases). From germline, CDR1 is SEHNR and CDR2 FQNEAQ (reference sequence). The CDR3 length is 14 residues. Trimming took off 3 bases at V and 0 bases at J, with 9 bases between the two ends. CDR3 nucleotide sequence: TGTGCCAGCAGCTTCCGACAGGCCTCCTACGAGCAGTACTTC. It specifies CASSFRQASYEQYF.